Listed below are T cell receptor beta chains from one sample, sequenced in a study of beta chain features in type 1 diabetes. Repertoires were generated with immunoSEQ multiplex PCR, while TCRdb's copy carries only in-frame clones and drops some. The sample shows roughly 350,000 clones, around 10% of them seen only once. The source material was central memory CD4+ T cells from blood. These receptors all come from a man younger than 40 with type 1 diabetes. The CDR3 runs from the conserved cysteine through the conserved F or W. The D gene is left open where the match is weak. Size values are once, few and many counts, or a class for expanded clones, and some rows have none.

TRBV27	-	TRBJ1-4	-	16	TGTGCCAGCAGGGGGTTGCAGGGAGAATTTGCGGAAAAACTGTTTTTT	CASRGLQGEFAEKLFF
TRBV5-1	-	TRBJ2-7	-	14	TGCGCCAGCAGCCTTGGGACGCGGGCCTACGAGCAGTACTTC	CASSLGTRAYEQYF
TRBV9	TRBD1	TRBJ1-6	-	15	TGTGCCAGCAGCGGAGGGGACAGGGGCCTAGGATCCCTCCACTTT	CASSGGDRGLGSLHF
TRBV4-2	TRBD1	TRBJ2-7	few	15	TGTGCCAGCAGCGGTTGGACAGGGACCGTATACGAGCAGTACTTC	CASSGWTGTVYEQYF
TRBV5-1	-	TRBJ1-3	few	13	TGCGCCAGCAGCGCGGGGACGAGGAACACCATATATTTT	CASSAGTRNTIYF
TRBV6-6	TRBD1	TRBJ2-3	few	14	TGTGCCAGCAGTGGACAGGGATTCACAGATACGCAGTATTTT	CASSGQGFTDTQYF
TRBV10-1	-	TRBJ2-7	-	13	TGCGCCAGCGCAAGCAGGGACTCCTACGAGCAGTACTTC	CASASRDSYEQYF
TRBV5-1	TRBD1	TRBJ2-4	-	14	TGCGCCAGCAGCTTAGGGGGCGCGTTAAACATTCAGTACTTC	CASSLGGALNIQYF
TRBV28	TRBD1	TRBJ1-2	few	14	TGTGCCAGCAGTTTCCGGACAGGGGTATATGGCTACACCTTC	CASSFRTGVYGYTF
TRBV6-5	-	TRBJ2-1	few	13	TGTGCCAGCAGACCTGAGGGTTACAATGAGCAGTTCTTC	CASRPEGYNEQFF
TRBV5-1	-	TRBJ2-1	few	15	TGCGCCAGCAGCTTGGGCAGGAGCTCCTACAATGAGCAGTTCTTC	CASSLGRSSYNEQFF
TRBV2	-	TRBJ2-3	few	13	TGTGCCAGCACCACGTTGAGGGGAGATACGCAGTATTTT	CASTTLRGDTQYF
TRBV27	-	TRBJ1-5	few	15	TGTGCCAGCAGCCGAAAATGGGATGGAGATCAGCCCCAGCATTTT	CASSRKWDGDQPQHF
TRBV7-2	-	TRBJ1-2	many	12	TGTGCCAGCAGCTTTTCAGGGTACGGCTACACCTTC	CASSFSGYGYTF
TRBV4-3	-	TRBJ1-2	few	13	TGCGCCAGCAGCCAACGTGAGGATCGTGGCTACACCTTC	CASSQREDRGYTF
TRBV20-1	-	TRBJ1-2	-	11	TGCAGTGCGAACCCCGTGGGGGACTACACCTTC	CSANPVGDYTF
TRBV10-3	-	TRBJ1-5	-	15	TGTGCCATCAGTGAGTCGATGGCAGGCAATCAGCCCCAGCATTTT	CAISESMAGNQPQHF
TRBV28	-	TRBJ2-3	many	14	TGTGCCACTCGGCTGGGGGGGGCCGCAGATACGCAGTATTTT	CATRLGGAADTQYF
TRBV9	-	TRBJ2-3	few	17	TGTGCCAGCAGCGTAGCACTAGCTGATCCTAGCACAGATACGCAGTATTTT	CASSVALADPSTDTQYF
TRBV7-9	TRBD1	TRBJ2-5	few	15	TGTGCCAGCAGCCGGGACAGGGGGGGTCAAGAGACCCAGTACTTC	CASSRDRGGQETQYF
TRBV30	TRBD1	TRBJ2-1	many	14	TGTGCCTGGAGTAGGGACAGCTCCTACAATGAGCAGTTCTTC	CAWSRDSSYNEQFF
TRBV4-3	-	TRBJ2-5	few	15	TGCGCCAGCAGCCAAGATCTTCGGGTTAGAGAGACCCAGTACTTC	CASSQDLRVRETQYF
TRBV28	-	TRBJ2-1	-	16	TGTGCCAGCAGTTTACCTTCGGCAGGGGTAAGCGATGAGCAGTTCTTC	CASSLPSAGVSDEQFF
TRBV7-2	-	TRBJ1-3	few	15	TGTGCCAGCAGCGCTTCAGGGTCCTCTGGAAACACCATATATTTT	CASSASGSSGNTIYF
TRBV2	-	TRBJ2-5	-	14	TGTGCCAGCAGTGGAGGCAGAGGAGTCCAGACCCAGTACTTC	CASSGGRGVQTQYF
TRBV7-9	TRBD2	TRBJ2-1	-	15	TGTGCCAGCAGCCCGGGACTAGCGGGAGAGGGGGAGCAGTTCTTC	CASSPGLAGEGEQFF
TRBV27	-	TRBJ1-5	few	12	TGTGCCAGCAGTTTACCCAATCAGCCCCAGCATTTT	CASSLPNQPQHF
TRBV28	-	TRBJ2-7	-	10	TGTGCCAGCAGTACGTACGAGCAGTACTTC	CASSTYEQYF
TRBV4-2	TRBD2	TRBJ2-5	-	21	TGTGCCAGCAGCCAAGAGCGCTTAATCAGAGGACTAGCGGGTGGACAAGAGACCCAGTACTTC	CASSQERLIRGLAGGQETQYF
TRBV4-2	-	TRBJ1-1	-	15	TGTGCCAGCAGCCTTTATCCCCGGTCGGGCACTGAAGCTTTCTTT	CASSLYPRSGTEAFF
TRBV6-5	TRBD2	TRBJ2-4	few	16	TGTGCCAGCAGTTATGGCGCGGGAGGGGCCAAAAACATTCAGTACTTC	CASSYGAGGAKNIQYF
TRBV6-6	-	TRBJ2-5	few	11	TGTGCCACAGGGCGGGAAGAGACCCAGTACTTC	CATGREETQYF
TRBV6-6	-	TRBJ1-1	-	14	TGTGCCAGCAGTTCCCACGACAGTTCCTCTGAAGCTTTCTTT	CASSSHDSSSEAFF
TRBV28	-	TRBJ1-4	many	12	TGTGCCAGCAGTTACAGTCAGGAAAAACTGTTTTTT	CASSYSQEKLFF
TRBV28	-	TRBJ2-7	-	14	TGTGCCAGCAGTTTTTGGAGGACCTCCTACGAGCAGTACTTC	CASSFWRTSYEQYF
TRBV29-1	TRBD1	TRBJ2-6	-	18	TGCAGCGTTGCTGGACAGGGGCGGGTCCTCTCTGGGGCCAACGTCCTGACTTTC	CSVAGQGRVLSGANVLTF
TRBV7-2	-	TRBJ1-2	-	12	TGTGCCAGCAGCTCCCTGGGGTATGGCTACACCTTC	CASSSLGYGYTF